These 21 T cell receptor beta chains were sequenced from one sample in a study of blood T cell repertoires in COVID-19. Generated by immunoSEQ multiplex PCR, the TCRdb table keeps only in-frame clones and is missing some. The sample lists a few hundred thousand clones; roughly 86% were seen once. The sequenced sample consisted of PBMCs or T cells enriched from blood (not recorded which). The receptor source for this set is a man aged 25 to 45 who had recovered from COVID-19.

This chain uses TRBV7-2 with TRBJ1-6, with 12 positions matching TRBD1. This CDR3 is built from 16 residues. The V gene's germline CDR1 is SGHTA and CDR2 FQGNSA. With 5 bases clipped from V and 10 bases from J, the junction kept 9 bases outside the gene matches. In DNA, the CDR3 is TGTGCCAGCAGCCGCCTCTCCGGGACAGGGGGCTCACCCCTCCACTTT. Protein product: CASSRLSGTGGSPLHF.

The chain employs TRBV30 and TRBJ2-7; possible D gene TRBD1, 6 bases. This CDR3 region has 14 residues. CDR1 is GTSNPN, CDR2 SVGIG, per germline (reference sequence). Trimming pared 4 bases from V and 4 bases from J, leaving 17 bases between. The CDR3 nucleotides read TGTGCCTGGACCTCAGGGGCTCTGGCTTACGAGCAGTACTTC. Translation: CAWTSGALAYEQYF.

The chain has TRBV6-5 and TRBJ1-1, with TRBD1 as a possible D gene (5 bases). Trimming stripped 6 bases from V and 9 bases from J, with 14 bases between. Germline V CDR1 and CDR2: MNHEY, SVGAGI. The CDR3 covers 12 residues. CDR3 bases: TGTGCCAGCAGCCAGCGACAGAGTAAAGCTTTCTTT. Protein: CASSQRQSKAFF.

The rearrangement joins TRBV11-2 to TRBJ1-6, with D possibly being TRBD1 (6 bases). The CDR3 is made up of 14 amino acids. V was trimmed by 3 bases and J by 10 bases, leaving 13 bases between them. CDR1 and CDR2 (germline): SGHAT, FQNNGV. The CDR3 reads CASSFTRDISPLHF. CDR3 bases: TGTGCCAGCAGCTTTACTCGGGACATCTCACCCCTCCACTTT.

This chain uses TRBV7-2 with TRBJ2-5; D unresolved. V was trimmed by 4 bases and J by 5 bases, leaving 5 bases between them. Germline CDR1 SGHTA, CDR2 FQGNSA. This CDR3 is built from 11 residues. CDR3 loop: CASSSKETQYF. In nucleotides, the CDR3 is TGTGCCAGCAGCTCTAAGGAGACCCAGTACTTC.

This rearrangement joins TRBV19 to TRBJ2-7, with 7 bases fitting TRBD1. Germline loops: CDR1 LNHDA, CDR2 SQIVND (reference sequence). The junction had 5 bases not matched to a gene; V was cut back by 3 bases and J by 0 bases. This CDR3 is 15 amino acids long. The DNA of the CDR3 is TGTGCCAGTAGTATCCCGGGACAGTACTCCTACGAGCAGTACTTC. Protein product: CASSIPGQYSYEQYF.

The J gene is TRBJ1-1, the V gene TRBV7-9, with TRBD1 matching 9 bases. Germline-derived CDR1 and CDR2 are SEHNR and FQNEAQ (reference sequence). J gave up 3 bases and V 5 bases, and 4 bases lay outside the gene matches. This CDR3 is built from 14 residues. The CDR3 DNA reads as TGTGCCAGCAGCCCCAGGGACAGGGACACTGAAGCTTTCTTT. Translated, it gives CASSPRDRDTEAFF.

The table lists this clone with a few counts. The chain employs TRBV4-3 and TRBJ1-2; TRBD1 aligns across 7 bases. Germline V CDR1 and CDR2: LGHNA, YSLEER. The trim removed 3 bases at V and 4 bases at J, leaving 8 bases unmatched. The CDR3 is 15 residues long. DNA of the CDR3: TGCGCCAGCAGCCATCAGGGGGGATTCGGCTATGGCTACACCTTC. It encodes CASSHQGGFGYGYTF.

Many counts were recorded for this clone. The chain uses TRBV2 and TRBJ1-1; the D is unclear. V was pared by 4 bases and J by 1 base, with 7 bases between. This CDR3 is built from 13 residues. The germline V gene encodes CDR1 SNHLY and CDR2 FYNNEI. The CDR3 region is CASSVQQNTEAFF. The CDR3 DNA is TGTGCCAGCAGTGTACAGCAGAACACTGAAGCTTTCTTT.

V gene TRBV4-2 combines with J gene TRBJ2-3, with a tentative D call TRBD1 (6 bases). This CDR3 has 15 residues. Trimming left V 5 bases short and J 5 bases short, with 17 bases between. Germline V gene lookup returns CDR1 LGHNA and CDR2 YNFKEQ. The CDR3 DNA is TGTGCCAGCAGCGCTGCGGTACAGGGCAAAGATACGCAGTATTTT. Residues: CASSAAVQGKDTQYF.

This clone was detected only a few times. J is TRBJ2-2 and V is TRBV19, with D possibly being TRBD2 (5 bases). With 3 bases removed from V and 7 bases from J, the gap between germline ends came to 12 bases. Germline CDR1 is LNHDA and CDR2 is SQIVND (reference sequence). This CDR3 is 14 amino acids long. CDR3 residues: CASSIGVAGGELFF. The CDR3 bases are TGTGCCAGTAGTATTGGCGTTGCGGGCGGGGAGCTGTTTTTT.

CDR3 sequence reads: CATSLSSTVMNTEAFF. The CDR3 DNA reads as TGTGCCACCAGCTTAAGCAGTACAGTAATGAACACTGAAGCTTTCTTT. The V and J genes are TRBV15 and TRBJ1-1; D is unclear. CDR1 and CDR2 (germline): LNHNV, YYDKDF (reference sequence). The V end lost 5 bases, the J end lost 0 bases, and 16 bases lay between the germline ends. This CDR3 region has 16 residues.

This clone was recorded once. The J gene is TRBJ2-2, the V gene TRBV19; D might be TRBD2 (6 bases). With 5 bases removed from V and 3 bases from J, the gap between germline ends came to 10 bases. CDR1 is LNHDA, CDR2 SQIVND, per germline (reference sequence). CDR3 size: 14 residues. The CDR3 sequence: CASSFREDTGELFF. The CDR3 DNA is TGTGCCAGTAGTTTCAGGGAGGACACCGGGGAGCTGTTTTTT.

V gene TRBV6-1 combines with J gene TRBJ2-3; D is unresolved. The ends were cut back, 0 bases at V and 11 bases at J, with 12 bases in the middle. Germline V gene lookup returns CDR1 MNHNS and CDR2 SASEGT. The CDR3 runs to 13 residues. The CDR3 spells CASSEALVGMQYF. The DNA of the CDR3 is TGTGCCAGCAGTGAAGCGCTAGTCGGTATGCAGTATTTT.

Only a few counts were recorded for this clone. CDR3 amino acids: CASSLDSHNQPQHF. The CDR3 DNA follows: TGTGCCAGCTCGCTCGACAGCCACAATCAGCCCCAGCATTTT. J is TRBJ1-5 and V is TRBV18; D possibly corresponds to TRBD1 (5 bases). CDR1 and CDR2 (germline): KGHSH, LQKENI. The CDR3 runs 14 residues. Trimming removed 6 bases from V and 3 bases from J, with 12 bases in between.

The chain employs TRBV10-3 and TRBJ1-4; D is possibly TRBD1 (5 bases). V was cut by 3 bases and J by 8 bases, with 13 bases left in between. Germline assignment: CDR1 ENHRY and CDR2 SYGVKD. The CDR3 spans 14 residues. The CDR3 is CAISDDSKGEKLFF. CDR3 nucleotides: TGTGCCATCAGTGACGACAGCAAGGGAGAAAAACTGTTTTTT.

The CDR3, as DNA: TGTGCCAGCACTCCCCGAGGGGATACGCAGTATTTT. It specifies CASTPRGDTQYF. This chain connects TRBV12-3 or TRBV12-4 to TRBJ2-3; tentatively, D is TRBD2 (5 bases). The CDR3 covers 12 residues. The V end was cut by 7 bases, the J end by 6 bases, with 11 bases between.

On this clone: Other DNA variants within this sample encode the same CDR3. V gene TRBV5-1 combines with J gene TRBJ1-1; D is possibly TRBD1 (6 bases). CDR3 length: 14 residues. V lost 1 base and J 0 bases, leaving 7 bases between the germline ends. Looked up from germline, CDR1 is SGHRS and CDR2 is YFSETQ. The CDR3 nucleotides are TGCGCCAGCAGCTTGACAGGGATGAACACTGAAGCTTTCTTT. Encoded protein: CASSLTGMNTEAFF.

CDR3 amino acids: CASSQEQVANYGYTF. The CDR3 DNA is TGCGCCAGCAGCCAAGAACAGGTAGCTAACTATGGCTACACCTTC. V usage is TRBV4-1 and J usage is TRBJ1-2; a possible D gene is TRBD1 (5 bases). There are 15 residues in the CDR3. Germline V gene lookup returns CDR1 MGHRA and CDR2 YSYEKL. The V end was cut by 0 bases, the J end by 0 bases, with 8 bases between.

J is TRBJ2-7 and V is TRBV5-1; 11 positions match TRBD1. The junction had 12 bases not matched to a gene; V was cut back by 4 bases and J by 6 bases. The V gene's germline CDR1 is SGHRS and CDR2 YFSETQ. This CDR3 region has 16 residues. CDR3 sequence reads: CASSPEFGDRGGEQYF. The CDR3 bases are TGCGCCAGCAGCCCCGAATTTGGGGACAGGGGGGGCGAGCAGTACTTC.

The chain carries TRBV12-5 and TRBJ1-5; no clear D. Trimming took 5 bases from V and 7 from J, leaving 12 bases between them. The CDR3 is made up of 13 amino acids. Per the germline V gene, CDR1 is LGHNT and CDR2 is FRNRAP. CDR3 nucleotide sequence: TGTGCTAGTGGTCCCGAGGAAGGCCAGCCCCAGCATTTT. Encoded protein: CASGPEEGQPQHF.